The next 24 T cell receptor beta chains were all read from a single sample in a study of T-cell memory formation after mild COVID-19 (dated by TCRdb to the early 2020s). Library creation used 5' RACE. Instrument used: Illumina NovaSeq 6000. TCRdb redid the processing of the public reads, applying fastp at Q25 and MiXCR, and retained in-frame beta chains. Rows with one shared CDR3 protein collapse into an entry with the most common genes and DNA. Within this sample are approximately 350,000 distinct CDR3 sequences, with 10% to 15% of them counted one time only. The top ten clones comprise 20% to 25% of the sample. Sequenced input: PBMCs or a T cell subset sorted from them (not recorded which). All receptors derive from a man between 18 and 35 years old who had mild COVID-19 (a few samples of this study predate the infection). The sample titles of this study are shuffled in the database, so cell type and time point are left out; the donor was told from shared clones.

The rearrangement uses TRBV29-1 and TRBJ2-2, with D hard to call. CDR1 is SQVTM, CDR2 ANQGSEA, per germline. This CDR3 region has 12 residues. V was cut by 6 bases and J by 0 bases, with 5 bases left in between. The CDR3: CSVKANTGELFF. The CDR3 DNA is TGCAGCGTGAAGGCGAACACCGGGGAGCTGTTTTTT.

The rearrangement joins TRBV7-9 to TRBJ2-3; possibly TRBD2 for D (6 bases). The CDR3 consists of 14 residues. V was clipped by 11 bases and J by 2 bases, with 17 bases between them. Germline-derived CDR1 and CDR2 are SEHNR and FQNEAQ (reference sequence). This chain's CDR3 is CASRRGVLTDTQYF. CDR3 in DNA: TGTGCCTCCCGACGCGGGGTACTCACAGATACGCAGTATTTT.

This clonotype was found a few times. The rearrangement uses TRBV2 and TRBJ2-2; TRBD2 is a possible D gene (6 bases). CDR1 and CDR2 (germline): SNHLY, FYNNEI. The CDR3 is 14 amino acids. The V end lost 8 bases, the J end lost 5 bases, and 15 bases lay between the germline ends. The CDR3 bases are TGTGCCAGCTTTCTACTAGCATTGACCGGGGAGCTGTTTTTT. Encoded protein: CASFLLALTGELFF.

V gene TRBV5-1 combines with J gene TRBJ2-1, with unresolved D. The V end lost 2 bases, the J end lost 9 bases, and 15 bases lay between the germline ends. Per the germline V gene, CDR1 is SGHRS and CDR2 is YFSETQ. This CDR3 is 14 amino acids long. The CDR3 protein is CASSFSFSVGEQFF. The CDR3 coding sequence is TGCGCCAGCAGCTTCTCCTTCAGCGTTGGTGAGCAGTTCTTC. Drawing the rest from reference TRBV5-1 and TRBJ2-1, the complete variable domain is KAGVTQTPRYLIKTRGQQVTLSCSPISGHRSVSWYQQTPGQGLQFLFEYFSETQRNKGNFPGRFSGRQFSNSRSEMNVSTLELGDSALYLCASSFSFSVGEQFFGPGTRLTVL.

This clonotype came up many times. The CDR3: CSASGGYGYTF. The DNA of the CDR3 is TGCAGTGCTAGCGGGGGGTATGGCTACACCTTC. The rearrangement joins TRBV20-1 to TRBJ1-2; possibly TRBD1 for D (5 bases). The V gene lost 3 bases and the J gene lost 5 bases, with 7 bases spanning the gap. The CDR3 is 11 residues long. CDR1 is DFQATT and CDR2 is SNEGSKA in the germline V gene (reference sequence).

This clonotype has only a few counts. The chain couples TRBV7-9 to TRBJ1-1; D gene unclear. This CDR3 spans 12 amino acids. Trimming took off 5 bases at V and 2 bases at J, with 6 bases between the two ends. Germline V lookup: CDR1 SEHNR, CDR2 FQNEAQ (reference sequence). The CDR3: CASSPINTEAFF. The DNA for the CDR3 is TGTGCCAGCAGCCCAATAAACACTGAAGCTTTCTTT. The entire variable domain, with the rest obtained from reference TRBV7-9 and TRBJ1-1, is as follows: DTGVSQNPRHKITKRGQNVTFRCDPISEHNRLYWYRQTLGQGPEFLTYFQNEAQLEKSRLLSDRFSAERPKGSFSTLEIQRTEQGDSAMYLCASSPINTEAFFGQGTRLTVV.

This clonotype came up a few times. The chain employs TRBV29-1 and TRBJ2-5; 10 positions agree with TRBD1. CDR1 SQVTM and CDR2 ANQGSEA come from the germline V gene. The CDR3 is 13 residues long. Unmatched junction bases numbered 5, after V lost 8 bases and J lost 2 bases. The CDR3 DNA follows: TGCAGCATGGACAGGGGGTCTCAAGAGACCCAGTACTTC. It encodes CSMDRGSQETQYF.

The chain recombines TRBV5-5 with TRBJ2-7; tentative D call: TRBD1 (6 bases). This CDR3 has 17 amino acids. The ends were cut back, 0 bases at V and 7 bases at J, with 23 bases in the middle. Germline V CDR1 and CDR2: SGHKS, YYEKEE (reference sequence). The CDR3 DNA sequence: TGTGCCAGCAGCTTGGAGGGGGTCTCACCCTATCGAGAAGAGCAGTACGTC. Protein product: CASSLEGVSPYREEQYV.

This clonotype was detected only a few times. The chain links TRBV28 to TRBJ2-1; weak D call: TRBD2 (6 bases). Trimming took 6 bases from V and 0 from J, leaving 15 bases between them. The CDR3 runs to 16 residues. CDR1 is MDHEN, CDR2 SYDVKM, per germline. CDR3 sequence (DNA): TGTGCCAGCAGAGTCGGGGGTACGAGCTCCTACAATGAGCAGTTCTTC. Translated: CASRVGGTSSYNEQFF.

This clonotype came up many times. J is TRBJ2-5 and V is TRBV6-2 or TRBV6-3; the D gene is possibly TRBD1 (6 bases). Looked up from germline, CDR1 is MNHEY and CDR2 is SVGEGT. The V end was cut by 6 bases, the J end by 2 bases, with 13 bases between. The CDR3 contains 14 residues. CDR3 nucleotides: TGTGCCAGCAGGACCCGGACAGTACAAGAGACCCAGTACTTC. It translates to CASRTRTVQETQYF.

The V call is TRBV7-8, the J call TRBJ1-5; D may be TRBD1 (6 bases). The CDR3 consists of 15 residues. The germline V and J ends were trimmed by 5 bases and 4 bases, with 15 bases remaining between them. CDR1 is SGHVS, CDR2 FQNEAQ, per germline. The CDR3 is CASSPLRQANQPQHF. CDR3 in DNA: TGTGCCAGCAGCCCCCTTCGACAGGCGAATCAGCCCCAGCATTTT.

This clonotype was recorded a few times. The chain couples TRBV11-3 to TRBJ2-3; TRBD2 matches at 9 bases. The trim removed 2 bases at V and 4 bases at J, leaving 7 bases unmatched. This CDR3 has 16 residues. In germline, CDR1 is SGHNT, CDR2 YENEEA. CDR3 nucleotides: TGTGCCAGCAGCTTAAAATATTTAGCGGGGGCAGATACGCAGTATTTT. Translated: CASSLKYLAGADTQYF.

There are a few counts of this clonotype. This chain links TRBV7-3 with TRBJ2-1, with 8 bases fitting TRBD1. J lost 6 bases, V lost 4 bases, and 8 bases had no gene match. Germline V lookup: CDR1 SGHTA, CDR2 FQGTGA. This CDR3 contains 15 residues. The CDR3 loop reads CASSSAGTGGNEQFF. CDR3 in DNA: TGTGCCAGCAGCTCGGCGGGTACAGGGGGCAATGAGCAGTTCTTC.

The genes are TRBV9 and TRBJ1-1, with TRBD1 as a possible D gene (6 bases). This CDR3 has 13 residues. Germline values: CDR1 SGDLS, CDR2 YYNGEE. V shed 0 bases and J shed 6 bases, with 9 bases lying between them. This chain's CDR3 is CASSVGGGPEAFF. The CDR3 coding sequence is TGTGCCAGCAGCGTAGGGGGGGGCCCTGAAGCTTTCTTT.

The CDR3 spells CASSPAGGVSYQYF. CDR3 sequence (DNA): TGCGCCAGCTCCCCCGCGGGCGGGGTGTCTTACCAGTACTTC. The chain employs TRBV4-1 and TRBJ2-5; D might be TRBD2 (6 bases). The length of the CDR3 is 14 residues. V gave up 8 bases and J gave up 10 bases, with 23 bases separating them. The germline V gene encodes CDR1 MGHRA and CDR2 YSYEKL.

The genes are TRBV4-1 and TRBJ2-3; D is undetermined. CDR3 length equals 13 residues. The germline gives CDR1 MGHRA, CDR2 YSYEKL. V was trimmed by 4 bases and J by 4 bases, leaving 9 bases between them. CDR3 sequence: CASSPSESDTQYF. The DNA for the CDR3 is TGCGCCAGCAGCCCCTCAGAATCAGATACGCAGTATTTT.

This clonotype was observed a few times. This chain links TRBV5-1 with TRBJ1-6; weak D call: TRBD1 (6 bases). Germline values: CDR1 SGHRS, CDR2 YFSETQ. The CDR3 is 15 amino acids. V lost 0 bases and J 9 bases, leaving 13 bases between the germline ends. The CDR3 reads CASSLEGGGVSPLHF. CDR3 DNA sequence: TGCGCCAGCAGCTTGGAGGGAGGGGGAGTTTCACCCCTCCACTTT. The full variable domain, rest sourced from reference TRBV5-1 and TRBJ1-6, is KAGVTQTPRYLIKTRGQQVTLSCSPISGHRSVSWYQQTPGQGLQFLFEYFSETQRNKGNFPGRFSGRQFSNSRSEMNVSTLELGDSALYLCASSLEGGGVSPLHFGNGTRLTVT.

This chain joins TRBV20-1 and TRBJ2-1; TRBD1 aligns across 10 bases. Looked up from germline, CDR1 is DFQATT and CDR2 is SNEGSKA (reference sequence). J was trimmed by 9 bases and V by 6 bases; bases with no gene match: 8. The length of the CDR3 is 13 residues. The CDR3 loop reads CSARGTGAAEQFF. The CDR3 DNA is TGCAGTGCACGCGGGACAGGGGCGGCTGAGCAGTTCTTC.

This clonotype was counted many times. The V and J genes are TRBV3-1 and TRBJ2-5; 14 bases map to TRBD2. The V gene's germline CDR1 is LGHDT and CDR2 YNNKEL (reference sequence). The CDR3 totals 17 residues. After removal of 0 bases from V and 1 base from J, the junction contained 1 base not matched to a gene. CDR3 coding DNA: TGTGCCAGCAGCCAAGATGGACTAGCGGGGGGCCAAGAGACCCAGTACTTC. Translation gives CASSQDGLAGGQETQYF.

Ten or more counts support this clonotype. The junction departs from germline at one end; a sequencing error may be responsible. The V gene is TRBV7-7, the J gene TRBJ2-5, with no clear D. CDR1 is SSHAT, CDR2 FNYEAQ, per germline (reference sequence). This CDR3 contains 13 residues. Here the CDR3 reads CASSLFLLETQYF. DNA of the CDR3: TGTGCTAGCAGCTTATTTCTTCTGGAGACCCAGTACTTC.

This clonotype came up a few times. This chain connects TRBV9 to TRBJ2-1; TRBD2 agrees at 8 bases. The V gene's germline CDR1 is SGDLS and CDR2 YYNGEE. The CDR3 length is 15 residues. The V gene end was trimmed by 0 bases and the J gene end by 3 bases; junction bases not matched to a gene: 2. This CDR3 is CASSVELADYNEQFF. CDR3 DNA sequence: TGTGCCAGCAGCGTAGAACTAGCGGACTACAATGAGCAGTTCTTC.

This clonotype has ten or more counts. This rearrangement joins TRBV20-1 to TRBJ2-1; 9 bases fit TRBD2. Looked up from germline, CDR1 is DFQATT and CDR2 is SNEGSKA (reference sequence). The V and J ends lost 1 base and 6 bases, in that order; junction bases with no gene match: 4. This CDR3 comprises 14 residues. The CDR3 region is CSARGLAGINEQFF. In DNA form, the CDR3 reads TGCAGTGCTAGAGGTCTAGCGGGGATCAATGAGCAGTTCTTC.

This clonotype was counted a few times. The rearrangement links TRBV6-5 to TRBJ1-3; D gene ambiguous. This CDR3 has 13 amino acids. V was pared by 2 bases and J by 4 bases, with 6 bases between. Per germline, CDR1 MNHEY and CDR2 SVGAGI. In DNA, the CDR3 is TGTGCCAGCAGTTACCGGACCGGAAACACCATATATTTT. Translating it yields CASSYRTGNTIYF.

This clonotype has ten or more counts. This chain uses TRBV5-1 with TRBJ2-3, with a weak D call TRBD2 (6 bases). CDR3 length equals 18 residues. Germline CDR1 is SGHRS and CDR2 is YFSETQ. Trimming took off 1 base at V and 2 bases at J, with 20 bases between the two ends. In nucleotides, the CDR3 is TGCGCCAGCAGCTTGTTGGGGCTAGAGATGGGACTCACAGATACGCAGTATTTT. It encodes CASSLLGLEMGLTDTQYF. The full variable domain, in which reference TRBV5-1 and TRBJ2-3 provide the parts outside the CDR3, is KAGVTQTPRYLIKTRGQQVTLSCSPISGHRSVSWYQQTPGQGLQFLFEYFSETQRNKGNFPGRFSGRQFSNSRSEMNVSTLELGDSALYLCASSLLGLEMGLTDTQYFGPGTRLTVL.